A single sample is the source of the 10 T cell receptor beta chains below, sequenced in a study of T cell responses to AZD1222 COVID-19 vaccine. Sequencing used immunoSEQ multiplex PCR; TCRdb keeps in-frame clones, though not all of them. This table holds about 120,000 clones, around 92% found once. The sample consisted of peripheral blood, taken on day 0 of AZD1222 vaccination. Every receptor here comes from an adult in good health.

The chain employs TRBV7-8 and TRBJ2-5; no definite D call. This CDR3 comprises 12 residues. V was shortened by 2 bases and J by 5 bases, with 6 bases between the two germline ends. Germline CDR1 and CDR2: SGHVS and FQNEAQ. This CDR3 is CASSLISETQYF. CDR3 in DNA: TGTGCCAGCAGCTTAATTTCGGAGACCCAGTACTTC.

This chain connects TRBV27 to TRBJ1-2; a weak D match, TRBD1 (5 bases). Per germline, CDR1 MNHEY and CDR2 SMNVEV (reference sequence). V was cut by 8 bases and J by 7 bases, with 23 bases left in between. The CDR3 is 15 amino acids. The CDR3 nucleotides are TGTGCCAGCGGCACCTGGGGGGGTCGATTGTCTGGCTACACCTTC. Its protein product is CASGTWGGRLSGYTF.

The rearrangement uses TRBV6-2 or TRBV6-3 and TRBJ2-1, with 8 bases aligning to TRBD1. The CDR3 consists of 15 residues. V lost 3 bases to trimming and J lost 4 bases; unmatched junction nucleotides: 5. Germline loops: CDR1 MNHEY, CDR2 SVGEGT. The CDR3, as DNA: TGTGCCAGCAGTTATCTGGGACAGGAGTACAATGAGCAGTTCTTC. Its protein product is CASSYLGQEYNEQFF.

This clone has a single count. The chain links TRBV11-2 to TRBJ1-1, with D uncertain. The CDR3 has 13 amino acids. Germline V gene data show CDR1 as SGHAT and CDR2 as FQNNGV. Trimming removed 4 bases at V and 0 bases at J, with 6 bases between. The CDR3 DNA reads as TGTGCCAGCAGCTCACCCTTGAACACTGAAGCTTTCTTT. As protein: CASSSPLNTEAFF.

V gene TRBV11-2 combines with J gene TRBJ2-7; TRBD1 might be the D (6 bases). V shed 2 bases and J shed 2 bases, with 10 bases lying between them. This CDR3 contains 14 residues. CDR1 and CDR2 from the germline V gene are SGHAT and FQNNGV. The CDR3 coding sequence is TGTGCCAGCAGCTTATATACAGGGACCTACGAGCAGTACTTC. This gives the protein CASSLYTGTYEQYF.

The chain combines TRBV19 with TRBJ2-2; D uncertain. Trimming shortened V by 3 bases and J by 7 bases, and 9 bases separated the two germline ends. Germline V lookup: CDR1 LNHDA, CDR2 SQIVND (reference sequence). The CDR3 consists of 13 residues. This CDR3 reads CASSMSASGELFF. DNA of the CDR3: TGTGCCAGTAGTATGAGTGCTAGCGGGGAGCTGTTTTTT.

The rearrangement uses TRBV5-1 and TRBJ1-1; 7 nucleotides agree with TRBD1. Germline V CDR1 and CDR2: SGHRS, YFSETQ. J lost 0 bases, V lost 5 bases, and 7 bases had no gene match. This CDR3 region has 15 residues. CDR3 DNA sequence: TGCGCCAGCAGGCCCCAGGGGGAACTGAACACTGAAGCTTTCTTT. It specifies CASRPQGELNTEAFF.

CDR3 amino acids: CASSSGLTSNQPQHF. The CDR3 nucleotides read TGTGCCAGCAGCTCCGGACTGACGAGCAATCAGCCCCAGCATTTT. The rearrangement uses TRBV7-9 and TRBJ1-5; D is undetermined. The V gene's germline CDR1 is SEHNR and CDR2 FQNEAQ (reference sequence). Trimming cost V 4 bases and J 1 base, with 11 bases left between them. The CDR3 consists of 15 residues.

CDR3 DNA sequence: TGTGCCAGCAGCCTAGGCACCCGAAACACCATATATTTT. It codes for CASSLGTRNTIYF. The chain links TRBV28 to TRBJ1-3; D not resolved. Trimming shortened V by 6 bases and J by 5 bases, and 11 bases separated the two germline ends. The CDR3 is 13 residues long. CDR1 MDHEN and CDR2 SYDVKM come from the germline V gene.

V usage is TRBV28 and J usage is TRBJ1-4; the D gene is possibly TRBD1 (5 bases). Germline V gives CDR1 MDHEN, CDR2 SYDVKM. The CDR3 loop spans 16 amino acids. V dropped 6 bases and J dropped 0 bases, with 14 bases sitting between them. The CDR3 protein is CASSLGGGATNEKLFF. Here the CDR3 DNA reads TGTGCCAGCAGCCTTGGGGGGGGAGCAACTAATGAAAAACTGTTTTTT.